These 13 T cell receptor beta chains were sequenced from one sample in a study of cytomegalovirus exposure and HLA in healthy donors. The PCR had 60 Vbeta and 13 Jbeta primers. The repertoire was sequenced with immunoSEQ multiplex PCR; TCRdb's copy has only in-frame clones and lacks some. The repertoire holds over 110,000 clones, with over 70% as singletons. Sequenced input: PBMCs. All receptors derive from a man in his forties in good health and CMV-seronegative.

This clone was observed a few times. This chain links TRBV5-1 with TRBJ2-7; weak D call: TRBD1 (5 bases). This CDR3 comprises 15 residues. Germline V lookup: CDR1 SGHRS, CDR2 YFSETQ. Deletions cut 0 bases from V and 2 bases from J, with 12 bases between. The CDR3 here is CASSLVGGAPYEQYF. The CDR3 DNA follows: TGCGCCAGCAGCTTGGTCGGTGGGGCCCCCTACGAGCAGTACTTC.

The chain couples TRBV28 to TRBJ2-7; TRBD2 matches 7 bases. This CDR3 contains 13 residues. Germline V CDR1 and CDR2: MDHEN, SYDVKM. The V segment lost 6 bases and the J segment 6 bases; nucleotides outside the gene matches: 8. The CDR3 nucleotides are TGTGCCAGCAGCCGTGGGGGGGTGGGCGAGCAGTACTTC. Its protein is CASSRGGVGEQYF.

The chain links TRBV9 to TRBJ1-2; D unclear. V was clipped by 0 bases and J by 1 base, with 7 bases between them. This CDR3 is built from 14 residues. Germline CDR1 is SGDLS and CDR2 is YYNGEE. DNA for the CDR3: TGTGCCAGCAGCGTAGATCAGAATAACTATGGCTACACCTTC. This translates into CASSVDQNNYGYTF.

This sequence joins TRBV28 and TRBJ1-4; 7 positions match TRBD1. Looked up from germline, CDR1 is MDHEN and CDR2 is SYDVKM. CDR3 size: 14 residues. The trim removed 3 bases at V and 11 bases at J, leaving 9 bases unmatched. The CDR3 here is CASSFRGQEGKLFF. In nucleotides, the CDR3 is TGTGCCAGCAGTTTCCGTGGACAGGAGGGCAAACTGTTTTTT.

In nucleotides, the CDR3 is TGTGCCAGCAGTACTGGACAGGGCCCCTATAATTCACCCCTCCACTTT. Amino acids: CASSTGQGPYNSPLHF. This sequence joins TRBV5-8 and TRBJ1-6, with 8 nucleotides matching TRBD1. The ends lost 5 bases at V and 2 bases at J; junction bases unmatched: 6. The germline V gene encodes CDR1 SGHTS and CDR2 YDEGEE. This CDR3 has 16 residues.

V gene TRBV11-2 combines with J gene TRBJ2-1; maybe TRBD1 (5 bases). Germline CDR1 and CDR2: SGHAT and FQNNGV. The CDR3 runs 13 residues. The V end lost 7 bases, the J end lost 4 bases, and 11 bases lay between the germline ends. Written as DNA, the CDR3 is TGTGCCAGCAATCCTGGGGCATACAATGAGCAGTTCTTC. Its translation: CASNPGAYNEQFF.

This clone was seen a few times. This sequence joins TRBV19 and TRBJ1-1; weak D call: TRBD1 (6 bases). Germline CDR1 and CDR2: LNHDA and SQIVND (reference sequence). Trimming stripped 6 bases from V and 9 bases from J, with 14 bases between. There are 12 residues in the CDR3. The CDR3 DNA sequence: TGTGCCAGTAGGACCCCCGACAGGAAAGCTTTCTTT. Its protein product is CASRTPDRKAFF.

This chain connects TRBV5-6 to TRBJ2-5, with D unclear. The CDR3 is 15 residues long. The V and J ends lost 4 bases and 2 bases respectively, with 15 bases between them. Germline CDR1 SGHDT, CDR2 YYEEEE. Written as DNA, the CDR3 is TGTGCCAGCAGCCTCGAGAGATGGTGGCAAGAGACCCAGTACTTC. It codes for CASSLERWWQETQYF.

This clone was seen a single time. This CDR3 is CASSETGLGEQYF. The CDR3 nucleotides read TGTGCCAGCAGTGAAACAGGGTTAGGCGAGCAGTACTTC. The chain couples TRBV6-4 to TRBJ2-7; D is perhaps TRBD1 (6 bases). The CDR3 length is 13 residues. The germline V gene has CDR1 MRHNA and CDR2 SNTAGT. The V gene lost 3 bases and the J gene lost 6 bases, with 12 bases spanning the gap.

The chain combines TRBV2 with TRBJ1-4; D gene ambiguous. Germline CDR1 SNHLY, CDR2 FYNNEI. Trimming removed 5 bases at V and 2 bases at J, with 15 bases between. There are 16 residues in the CDR3. The CDR3 region is CASSTSDTTTNEKLFF. The CDR3 nucleotides are TGTGCCAGCAGTACCTCTGACACCACCACTAATGAAAAACTGTTTTTT.

This clone occurred a few times. The V and J genes are TRBV10-3 and TRBJ1-1; the match to TRBD1 covers 11 bases. Germline-derived CDR1 and CDR2 are ENHRY and SYGVKD. The J segment lost 1 base and the V segment lost 4 bases, leaving 5 bases of the junction unmatched. The CDR3 has 16 residues. CDR3 amino acids: CAISGGQGAANTEAFF. The CDR3 nucleotides are TGTGCCATCAGTGGAGGACAGGGGGCCGCGAACACTGAAGCTTTCTTT.

The chain combines TRBV6-1 with TRBJ1-2; possible D gene TRBD1, 6 bases. The CDR3 sequence is 13 residues long. Trimming took 7 bases from V and 8 from J, leaving 17 bases between them. Germline V gene lookup returns CDR1 MNHNS and CDR2 SASEGT. CDR3 sequence (DNA): TGTGCCAGCACCTTGAAGGGGGTTCAAGGCTACACCTTC. This gives the protein CASTLKGVQGYTF.

The chain joins TRBV28 to TRBJ1-5; tentatively, D is TRBD1 (6 bases). This CDR3 region has 15 residues. CDR1 MDHEN and CDR2 SYDVKM come from the germline V gene. V was clipped by 2 bases and J by 6 bases, with 14 bases between them. CDR3 loop: CASSLGTPRAQPQHF. The CDR3 region has the DNA TGTGCCAGCAGTTTAGGGACACCGAGGGCTCAGCCCCAGCATTTT.